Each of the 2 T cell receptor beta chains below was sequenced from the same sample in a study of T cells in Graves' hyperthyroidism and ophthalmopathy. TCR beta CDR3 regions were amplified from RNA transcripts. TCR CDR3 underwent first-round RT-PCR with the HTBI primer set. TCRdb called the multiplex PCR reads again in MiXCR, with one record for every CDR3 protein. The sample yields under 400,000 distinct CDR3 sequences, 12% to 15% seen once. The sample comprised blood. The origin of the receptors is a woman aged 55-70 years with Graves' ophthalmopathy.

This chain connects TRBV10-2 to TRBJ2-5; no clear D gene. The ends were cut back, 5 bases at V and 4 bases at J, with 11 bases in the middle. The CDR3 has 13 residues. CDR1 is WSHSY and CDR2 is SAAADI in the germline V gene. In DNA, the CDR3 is TGCGCCAGCAGTATGGGGTGGGGAGAGACCCAGTACTTC. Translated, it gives CASSMGWGETQYF.

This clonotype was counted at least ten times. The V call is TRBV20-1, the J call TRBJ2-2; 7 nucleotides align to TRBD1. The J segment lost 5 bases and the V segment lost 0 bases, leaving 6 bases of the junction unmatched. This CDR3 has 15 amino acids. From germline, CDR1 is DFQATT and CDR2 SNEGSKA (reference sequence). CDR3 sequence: CSARDQGQTTGELFF. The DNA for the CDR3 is TGCAGTGCTAGAGATCAGGGACAGACGACCGGGGAGCTGTTTTTT.